This note documents a single T cell receptor (beta chain) sequence. This record comes from a study of blood T cell repertoires in COVID-19. As for the study in general: The samples span acute and convalescent COVID-19 from the United States, Italy and Spain.

The assay was immunoSEQ multiplex PCR, and TCRdb's table has in-frame clones only and misses some. This sample has about 160,000 clones, with approximately 82% found just once. CDR3 length: 14 residues. Per germline, CDR1 SGHTA and CDR2 FQGTGA. Trimming removed 5 bases from V and 4 bases from J; junction bases left unmatched: 7. The V call is TRBV7-3, the J call TRBJ1-2; 7 bases are shared with TRBD1. The origin of this receptor is a man in his 70s who had recovered from COVID-19. The specimen was peripheral blood. The CDR3 here is CASSPGQEPYGYTF. The DNA for the CDR3 is TGTGCCAGCAGCCCTGGACAGGAACCCTATGGCTACACCTTC.